This TCR beta chain came from a study of regulatory T cells in long-lasting Graves disease. Findings and limits, study-wide: Comparison showed that persistent patients shared more public clonotypes (about 2,600) than new patients (approximately 870). Thyroid tissue went unexamined; only peripheral blood was analyzed.

The germline V gene encodes CDR1 GTSNPN and CDR2 SVGIG (reference sequence). Trimming removed 3 bases at V and 6 bases at J, with 15 bases between. The CDR3 loop spans 15 amino acids. Arm-PCR of CDR3 regions and iRepertoire HTBI primers were the basis on which TCR beta libraries were built. Under the authors' procedure: Identification across samples found 60 to 75 TRBV and fewer than 15 TRBJ segments. Via MiXCR, TCRdb re-called the multiplex PCR reads, giving one row per CDR3 protein. The V and J calls and clone size come from TCRdb's table, not from the authors' own analysis. Counted here are 700,000 or so distinct CDR3 sequences, around 32% occurring once; the ten biggest clones make up roughly 46%. Regarding this clonotype: Its matching antigen is unknown.

The time point: persistent/refractory GD, antithyroid drugs over 5 years with positive TRAb. There was RNA extracted from PBMCs, and the TCR library was made from it. The chain is built from TRBV30 and TRBJ1-6, with no clear D. The receptor's source is a female donor with Graves disease. Sequenced material: peripheral blood mononuclear cells (PBMCs), taken when the disease was refractory, from a patient treated with antithyroid drugs. CDR3 loop: CAWSVRERRNSPLHF. CDR3 in DNA: TGTGCCTGGAGCGTCAGAGAGAGACGTAATTCACCCCTCCACTTT.